This T cell receptor (beta chain) was found in a study of T cell responses to AZD1222 COVID-19 vaccine. The CDR3 contains 13 residues. The V and J ends lost 5 bases and 4 bases, in that order; junction bases with no gene match: 5. In germline, CDR1 is SQVTM, CDR2 ANQGSEA. Here immunoSEQ multiplex PCR was the method, and the copy in TCRdb shows in-frame clones only, minus some. Seen here are about 130,000 clones, approximately 91% observed once, and the top ten hold 6.3%. The TCR was taken from an adult in good health. The sequencing used peripheral blood, collected on day 0 of AZD1222 vaccination. The V and J genes are TRBV29-1 and TRBJ1-2, with 9 bases aligning to TRBD1. CDR3 protein: CSVKGQGIYGYTF. The CDR3 region has the DNA TGCAGCGTTAAGGGACAGGGCATCTATGGCTACACCTTC.